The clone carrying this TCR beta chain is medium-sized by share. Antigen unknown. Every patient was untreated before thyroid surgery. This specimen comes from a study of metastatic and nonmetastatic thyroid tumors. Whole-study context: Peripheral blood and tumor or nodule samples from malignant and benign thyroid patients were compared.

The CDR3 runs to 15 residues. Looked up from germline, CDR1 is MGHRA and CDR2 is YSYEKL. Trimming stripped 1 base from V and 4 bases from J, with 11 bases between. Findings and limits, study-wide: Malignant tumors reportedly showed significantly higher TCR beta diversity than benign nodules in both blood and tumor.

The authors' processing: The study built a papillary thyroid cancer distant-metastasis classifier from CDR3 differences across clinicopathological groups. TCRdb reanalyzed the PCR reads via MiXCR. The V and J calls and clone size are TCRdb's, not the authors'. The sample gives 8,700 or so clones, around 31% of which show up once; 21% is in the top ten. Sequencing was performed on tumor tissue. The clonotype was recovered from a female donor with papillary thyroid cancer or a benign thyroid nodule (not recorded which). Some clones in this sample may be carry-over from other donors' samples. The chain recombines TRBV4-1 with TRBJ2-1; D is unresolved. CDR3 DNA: TGCGCCAGCAGCCAAGGGATTAGATCATACAATGAGCAGTTCTTC. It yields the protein CASSQGIRSYNEQFF.